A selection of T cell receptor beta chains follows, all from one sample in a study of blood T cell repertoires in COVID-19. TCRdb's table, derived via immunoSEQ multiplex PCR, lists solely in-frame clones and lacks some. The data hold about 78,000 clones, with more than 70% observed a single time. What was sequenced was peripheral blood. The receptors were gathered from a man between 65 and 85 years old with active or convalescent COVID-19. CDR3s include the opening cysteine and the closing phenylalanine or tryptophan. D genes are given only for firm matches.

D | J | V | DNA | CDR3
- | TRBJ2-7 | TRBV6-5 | TGTGCCAGTAAGGGGGTACAGGGATCCTACGAGCAGTACTTC | CASKGVQGSYEQYF
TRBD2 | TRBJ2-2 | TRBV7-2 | TGTGCCAGCAGCCTAAGACTAGCGGGAGGCACCGGGGAGCTGTTTTTT | CASSLRLAGGTGELFF
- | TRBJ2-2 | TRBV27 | TGTGCCAGCAGTCGAGGAGGGACGGGGACCGGGGAGCTGTTTTTT | CASSRGGTGTGELFF
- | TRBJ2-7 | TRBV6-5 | TGTGCCAGCCATTTTACAGGAGGGCACGAGCAGTACTTC | CASHFTGGHEQYF
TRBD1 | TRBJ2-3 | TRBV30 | TGTGCCTGGGGGACAGGGGGGGCCACAGATACGCAGTATTTT | CAWGTGGATDTQYF
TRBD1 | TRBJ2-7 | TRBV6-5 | TGTGCCAGCAGGGGGACAGGTCCTCAGGACGAGCAGTACTTC | CASRGTGPQDEQYF
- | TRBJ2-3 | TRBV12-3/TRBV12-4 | TGTGCCAGCAGTTTGGCTACAGATACGCAGTATTTT | CASSLATDTQYF
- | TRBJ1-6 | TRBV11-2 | TGTGCCAGCAGCTTAGACGCGGCGGCGAGCTCCTATAATTCACCCCTCCACTTT | CASSLDAAASSYNSPLHF
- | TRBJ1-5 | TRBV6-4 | TGTGCCAGCGGGGGAGGCGGGCAGCCCCAGCATTTT | CASGGGGQPQHF
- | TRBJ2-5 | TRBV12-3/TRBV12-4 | TGTGCCAGCAGTTTTGGGGCCCAAGAGACCCAGTACTTC | CASSFGAQETQYF
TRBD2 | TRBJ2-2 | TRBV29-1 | TGCAGCGCAATCTCCGCGGGAGGGATAACCGGGGAGCTGTTTTTT | CSAISAGGITGELFF
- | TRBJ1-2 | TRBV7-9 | TGTGCCAGCAGCCCCCCCGGGGGCTATGGCTACACCTTC | CASSPPGGYGYTF
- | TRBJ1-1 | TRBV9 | TGTGCCAGCAGTTTCTCGGGGAACACTGAAGCTTTCTTT | CASSFSGNTEAFF
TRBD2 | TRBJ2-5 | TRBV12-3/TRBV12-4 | TGTGCCAGCAGTTTAAGCGGGACAGAGACCCAGTACTTC | CASSLSGTETQYF